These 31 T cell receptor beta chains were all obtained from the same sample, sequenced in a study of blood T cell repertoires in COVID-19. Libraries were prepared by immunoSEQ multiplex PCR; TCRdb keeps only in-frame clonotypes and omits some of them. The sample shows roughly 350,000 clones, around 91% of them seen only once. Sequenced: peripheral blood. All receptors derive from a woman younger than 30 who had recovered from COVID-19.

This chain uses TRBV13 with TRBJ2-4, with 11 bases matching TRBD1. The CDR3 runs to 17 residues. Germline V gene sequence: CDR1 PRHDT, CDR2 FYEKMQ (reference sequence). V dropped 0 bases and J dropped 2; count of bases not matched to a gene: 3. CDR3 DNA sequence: TGTGCCAGCAGCTTAGGGAGGACAGGGGGCTCCAAAAACATTCAGTACTTC. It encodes CASSLGRTGGSKNIQYF. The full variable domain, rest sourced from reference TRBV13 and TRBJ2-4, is AAGVIQSPRHLIKEKRETATLKCYPIPRHDTVYWYQQGPGQDPQFLISFYEKMQSDKGSIPDRFSAQQFSDYHSELNMSSLELGDSALYFCASSLGRTGGSKNIQYFGAGTRLSVL.

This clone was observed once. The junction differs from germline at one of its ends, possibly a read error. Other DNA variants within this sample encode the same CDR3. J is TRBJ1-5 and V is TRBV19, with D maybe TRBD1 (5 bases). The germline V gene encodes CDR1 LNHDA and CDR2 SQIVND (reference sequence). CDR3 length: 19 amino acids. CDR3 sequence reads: CASTIAPGRFTRSNQPQHF. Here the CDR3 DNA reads TGTGCCAGTACTATAGCGCCAGGGCGGTTTACCCGGAGTAATCAGCCCCAGCATTTT. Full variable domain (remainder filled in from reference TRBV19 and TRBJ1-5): DGGITQSPKYLFRKEGQNVTLSCEQNLNHDAMYWYRQDPGQGLRLIYYSQIVNDFQKGDIAEGYSVSREKKESFPLTVTSAQKNPTAFYLCASTIAPGRFTRSNQPQHFGDGTRLSIL.

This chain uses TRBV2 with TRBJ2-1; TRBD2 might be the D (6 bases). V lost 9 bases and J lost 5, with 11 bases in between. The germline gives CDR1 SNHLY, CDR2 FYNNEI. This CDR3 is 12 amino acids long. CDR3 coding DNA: TGTGCCAGTTCGGGACTGGACAATGAGCAGTTCTTC. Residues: CASSGLDNEQFF.

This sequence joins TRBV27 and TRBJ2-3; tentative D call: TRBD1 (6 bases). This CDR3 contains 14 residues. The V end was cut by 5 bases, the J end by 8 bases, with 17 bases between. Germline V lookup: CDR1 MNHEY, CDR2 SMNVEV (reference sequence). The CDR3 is CASSQKGVSRTQYF. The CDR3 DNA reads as TGTGCCAGCAGTCAAAAGGGGGTTTCGCGTACGCAGTATTTT.

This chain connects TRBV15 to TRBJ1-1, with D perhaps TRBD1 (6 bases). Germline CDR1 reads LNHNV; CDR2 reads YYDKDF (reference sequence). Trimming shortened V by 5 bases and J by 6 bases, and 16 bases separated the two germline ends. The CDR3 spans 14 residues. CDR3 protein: CATSVLQGGPEAFF. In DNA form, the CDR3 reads TGTGCCACCAGCGTTCTACAGGGTGGTCCTGAAGCTTTCTTT.

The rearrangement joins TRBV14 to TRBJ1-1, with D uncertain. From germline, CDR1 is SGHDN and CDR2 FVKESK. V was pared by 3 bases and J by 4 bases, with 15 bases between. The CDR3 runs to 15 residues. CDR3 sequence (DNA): TGTGCCAGCAGCCAGGGAGTGTGGATGGGCACTGAAGCTTTCTTT. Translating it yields CASSQGVWMGTEAFF.

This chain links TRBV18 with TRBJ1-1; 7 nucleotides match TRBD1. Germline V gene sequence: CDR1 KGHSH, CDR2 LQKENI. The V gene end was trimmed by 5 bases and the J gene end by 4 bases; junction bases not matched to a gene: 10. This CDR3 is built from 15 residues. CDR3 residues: CASSIPGGLGTEAFF. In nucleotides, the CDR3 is TGTGCCAGCTCAATACCAGGGGGTTTGGGCACTGAAGCTTTCTTT. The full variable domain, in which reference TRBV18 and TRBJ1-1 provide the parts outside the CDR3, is NAGVMQNPRHLVRRRGQEARLRCSPMKGHSHVYWYRQLPEEGLKFMVYLQKENIIDESGMPKERFSAEFPKEGPSILRIQQVVRGDSAAYFCASSIPGGLGTEAFFGQGTRLTVV.

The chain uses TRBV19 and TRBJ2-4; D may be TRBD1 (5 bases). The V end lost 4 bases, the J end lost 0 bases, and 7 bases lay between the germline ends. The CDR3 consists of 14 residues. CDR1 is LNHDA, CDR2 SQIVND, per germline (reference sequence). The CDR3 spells CASSKQVAKNIQYF. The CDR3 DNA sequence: TGTGCCAGTAGTAAACAGGTAGCCAAAAACATTCAGTACTTC. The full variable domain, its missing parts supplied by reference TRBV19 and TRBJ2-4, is DGGITQSPKYLFRKEGQNVTLSCEQNLNHDAMYWYRQDPGQGLRLIYYSQIVNDFQKGDIAEGYSVSREKKESFPLTVTSAQKNPTAFYLCASSKQVAKNIQYFGAGTRLSVL.

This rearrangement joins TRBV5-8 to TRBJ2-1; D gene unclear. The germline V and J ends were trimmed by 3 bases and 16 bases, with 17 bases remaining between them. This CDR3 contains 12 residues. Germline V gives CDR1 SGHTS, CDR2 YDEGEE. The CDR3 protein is CASSSPGPSGFF. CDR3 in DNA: TGTGCCAGCAGCTCGCCGGGTCCCTCGGGTTTCTTC.

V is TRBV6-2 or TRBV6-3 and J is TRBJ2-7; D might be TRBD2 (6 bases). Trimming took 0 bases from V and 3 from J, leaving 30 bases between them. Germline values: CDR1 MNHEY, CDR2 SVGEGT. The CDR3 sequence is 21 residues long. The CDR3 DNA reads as TGTGCCAGCAGTTACTCAACATCGAGTCAATTGGATCGGCGGGACGACTACGAGCAGTACGTC. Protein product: CASSYSTSSQLDRRDDYEQYV.

CDR3 residues: CASSRDRFGYSQYF. CDR3 DNA sequence: TGTGCCAGCAGCCGCGACAGGTTTGGGTATAGCCAGTACTTC. The rearrangement links TRBV7-2 to TRBJ2-5; TRBD1 might be the D (6 bases). V dropped 5 bases and J dropped 10 bases, with 20 bases sitting between them. This CDR3 region has 14 residues. Germline-derived CDR1 and CDR2 are SGHTA and FQGNSA. Complete variable domain (other parts from reference TRBV7-2 and TRBJ2-5): GAGVSQSPSNKVTEKGKDVELRCDPISGHTALYWYRQSLGQGLEFLIYFQGNSAPDKSGLPSDRFSAERTGGSVSTLTIQRTQQEDSAVYLCASSRDRFGYSQYFGPGTRLLVL.

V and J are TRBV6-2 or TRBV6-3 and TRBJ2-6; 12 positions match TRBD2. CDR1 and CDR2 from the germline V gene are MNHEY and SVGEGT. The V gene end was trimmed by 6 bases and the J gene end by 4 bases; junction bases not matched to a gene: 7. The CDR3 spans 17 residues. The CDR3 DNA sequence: TGTGCCAGCAGCAGACTAGCGGGAGTAGTCGGGGCCAACGTCCTGACTTTC. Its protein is CASSRLAGVVGANVLTF.

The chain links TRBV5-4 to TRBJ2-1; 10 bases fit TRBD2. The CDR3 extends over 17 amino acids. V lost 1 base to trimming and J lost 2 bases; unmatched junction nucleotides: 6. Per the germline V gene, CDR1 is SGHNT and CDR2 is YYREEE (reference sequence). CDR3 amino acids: CASSLTSGTLPYNEQFF. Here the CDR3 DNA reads TGTGCCAGCAGCTTGACTAGCGGGACACTCCCCTACAATGAGCAGTTCTTC.

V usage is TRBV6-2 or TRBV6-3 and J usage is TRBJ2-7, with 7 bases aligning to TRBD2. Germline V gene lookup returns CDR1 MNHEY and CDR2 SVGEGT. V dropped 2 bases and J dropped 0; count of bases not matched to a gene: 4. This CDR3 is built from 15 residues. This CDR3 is CASSYTAGASYEQYV. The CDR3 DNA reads TGTGCCAGCAGTTACACGGCGGGAGCCTCCTACGAGCAGTACGTC.

CDR3 loop: CASSQDLAGNQPQHF. CDR3 nucleotide sequence: TGCGCCAGCAGCCAAGATCTGGCAGGGAATCAGCCCCAGCATTTT. V and J are TRBV4-3 and TRBJ1-5; tentative D call: TRBD1 (5 bases). This CDR3 comprises 15 residues. The germline V gene encodes CDR1 LGHNA and CDR2 YSLEER. V lost 0 bases to trimming and J lost 4 bases, with 10 bases between them.

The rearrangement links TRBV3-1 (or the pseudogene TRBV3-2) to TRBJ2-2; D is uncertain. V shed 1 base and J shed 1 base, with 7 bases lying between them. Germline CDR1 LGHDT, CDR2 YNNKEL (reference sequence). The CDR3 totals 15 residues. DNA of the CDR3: TGTGCCAGCAGCCAAGTGGCAGGGAACACCGGGGAGCTGTTTTTT. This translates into CASSQVAGNTGELFF.

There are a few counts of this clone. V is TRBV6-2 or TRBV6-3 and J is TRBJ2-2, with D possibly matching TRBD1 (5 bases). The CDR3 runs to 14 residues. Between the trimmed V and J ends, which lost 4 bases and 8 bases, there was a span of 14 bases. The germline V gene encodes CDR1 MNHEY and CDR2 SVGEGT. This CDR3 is CASSLGAARGELFF. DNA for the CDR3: TGTGCCAGCAGTTTAGGGGCAGCCCGAGGGGAGCTGTTTTTT.

The CDR3 nucleotides are TGCGCCAGCAGCCAAGTTAGACAGGGTGGGGAAAAACTGTTTTTT. Translation: CASSQVRQGGEKLFF. The chain couples TRBV4-3 to TRBJ1-4, with 7 nucleotides matching TRBD1. Germline assignment: CDR1 LGHNA and CDR2 YSLEER. Losses at the gene ends were 1 base for V and 8 bases for J; bases not matched to a gene: 7. This CDR3 is built from 15 residues.

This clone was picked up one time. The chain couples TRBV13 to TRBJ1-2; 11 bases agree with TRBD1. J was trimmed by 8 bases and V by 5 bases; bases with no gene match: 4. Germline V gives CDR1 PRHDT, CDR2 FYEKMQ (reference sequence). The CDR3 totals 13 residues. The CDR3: CASSRTGGEGYTF. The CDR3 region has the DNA TGTGCCAGCAGCCGGACAGGGGGCGAAGGCTACACCTTC.

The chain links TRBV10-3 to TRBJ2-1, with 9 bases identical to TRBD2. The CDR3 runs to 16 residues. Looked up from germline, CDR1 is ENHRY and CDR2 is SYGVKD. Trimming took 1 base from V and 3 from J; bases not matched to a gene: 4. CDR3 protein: CAISEFAGGDYNEQFF. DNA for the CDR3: TGTGCCATCAGTGAGTTTGCGGGAGGGGACTACAATGAGCAGTTCTTC.

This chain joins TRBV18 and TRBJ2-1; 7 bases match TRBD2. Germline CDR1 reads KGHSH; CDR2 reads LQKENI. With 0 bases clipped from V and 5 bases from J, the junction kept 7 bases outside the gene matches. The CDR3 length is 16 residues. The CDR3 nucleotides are TGTGCCAGCTCACCACCCGCCGGGACTATGAACAATGAGCAGTTCTTC. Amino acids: CASSPPAGTMNNEQFF.

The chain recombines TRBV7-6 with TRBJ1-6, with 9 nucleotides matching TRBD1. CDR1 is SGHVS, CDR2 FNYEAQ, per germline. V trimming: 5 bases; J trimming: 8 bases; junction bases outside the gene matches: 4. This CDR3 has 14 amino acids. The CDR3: CASSAQGAYSPLHF. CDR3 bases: TGTGCCAGCAGCGCACAGGGGGCCTATTCACCCCTCCACTTT.

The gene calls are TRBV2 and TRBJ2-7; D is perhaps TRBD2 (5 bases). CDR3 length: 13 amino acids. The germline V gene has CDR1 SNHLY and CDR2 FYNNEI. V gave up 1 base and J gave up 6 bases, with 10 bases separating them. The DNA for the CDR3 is TGTGCCAGCAGTGAAGAGGTAGGGAGCGAGCAGTACGTC. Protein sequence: CASSEEVGSEQYV.

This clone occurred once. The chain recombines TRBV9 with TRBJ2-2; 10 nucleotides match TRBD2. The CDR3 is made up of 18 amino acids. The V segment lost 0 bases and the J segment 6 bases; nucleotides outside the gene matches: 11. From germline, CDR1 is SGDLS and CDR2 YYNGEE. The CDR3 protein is CASSVGKREGHRAGELFF. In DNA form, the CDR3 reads TGTGCCAGCAGCGTAGGCAAGCGGGAGGGCCATCGGGCCGGGGAGCTGTTTTTT.

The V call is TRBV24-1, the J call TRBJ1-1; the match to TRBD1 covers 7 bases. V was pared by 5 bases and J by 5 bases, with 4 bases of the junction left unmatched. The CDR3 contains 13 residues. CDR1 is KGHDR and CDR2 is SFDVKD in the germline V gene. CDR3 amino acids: CATSGAGGTEAFF. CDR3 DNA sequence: TGTGCCACCAGTGGGGCAGGGGGGACTGAAGCTTTCTTT.

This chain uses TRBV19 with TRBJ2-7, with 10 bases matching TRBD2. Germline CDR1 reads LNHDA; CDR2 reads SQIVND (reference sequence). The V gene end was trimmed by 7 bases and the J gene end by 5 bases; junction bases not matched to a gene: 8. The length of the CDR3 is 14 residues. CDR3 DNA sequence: TGTGCCAGTATTCTGACTAGCGGGTTGGACGAGCAGTACGTC. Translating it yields CASILTSGLDEQYV.

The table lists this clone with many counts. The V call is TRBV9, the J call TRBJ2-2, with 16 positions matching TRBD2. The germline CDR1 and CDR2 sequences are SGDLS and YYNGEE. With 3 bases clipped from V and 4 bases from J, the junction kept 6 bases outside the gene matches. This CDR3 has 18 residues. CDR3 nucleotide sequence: TGTGCCAGCAGCGAGGGACTAGCGGGAGGGTCAATCACCGGGGAGCTGTTTTTT. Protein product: CASSEGLAGGSITGELFF. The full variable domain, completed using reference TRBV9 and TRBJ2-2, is DSGVTQTPKHLITATGQRVTLRCSPRSGDLSVYWYQQSLDQGLQFLIQYYNGEERAKGNILERFSAQQFPDLHSELNLSSLELGDSALYFCASSEGLAGGSITGELFFGEGSRLTVL.

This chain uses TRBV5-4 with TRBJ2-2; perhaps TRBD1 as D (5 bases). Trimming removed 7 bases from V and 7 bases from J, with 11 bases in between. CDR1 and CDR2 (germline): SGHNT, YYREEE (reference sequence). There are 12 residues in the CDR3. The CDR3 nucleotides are TGTGCCAGCTGTGTGGACAACGGGGAGCTGTTTTTT. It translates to CASCVDNGELFF.

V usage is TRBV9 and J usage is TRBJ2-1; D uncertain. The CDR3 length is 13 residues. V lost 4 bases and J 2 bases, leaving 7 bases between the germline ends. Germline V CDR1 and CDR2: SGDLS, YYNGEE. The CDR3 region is CASSPRPYNEQFF. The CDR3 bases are TGTGCCAGCAGCCCCAGGCCCTACAATGAGCAGTTCTTC.

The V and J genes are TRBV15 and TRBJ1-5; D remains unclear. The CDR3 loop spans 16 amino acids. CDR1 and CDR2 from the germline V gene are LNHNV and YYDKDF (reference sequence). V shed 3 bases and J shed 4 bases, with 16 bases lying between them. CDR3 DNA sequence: TGTGCCACCAGCAGGGGTCTCGCCATCGGGAATCAGCCCCAGCATTTT. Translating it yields CATSRGLAIGNQPQHF.

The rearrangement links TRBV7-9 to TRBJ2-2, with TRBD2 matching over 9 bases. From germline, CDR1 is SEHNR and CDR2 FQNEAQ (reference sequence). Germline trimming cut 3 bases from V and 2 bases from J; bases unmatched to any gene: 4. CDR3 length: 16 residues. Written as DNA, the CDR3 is TGTGCCAGCAGCTTTGCTAGCGGGATAAACACCGGGGAGCTGTTTTTT. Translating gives CASSFASGINTGELFF.